This note documents a single T cell receptor (beta chain) sequence. CDR1 LNHDA and CDR2 SQIVND come from the germline V gene (reference sequence). The CDR3 runs to 16 residues. Trimming left V 9 bases short and J 2 bases short, with 20 bases between. This entry belongs to a study of T cell changes during pregnancy in multiple sclerosis. Sequencing used immunoSEQ multiplex PCR; TCRdb keeps in-frame clones, though not all of them. The sample carries roughly 110,000 clones, roughly 89% recorded once. V usage is TRBV19 and J usage is TRBJ2-1, with a possible D match to TRBD1 (6 bases). The sequence was collected from a female donor with multiple sclerosis, enrolled in a pregnancy study. The source material was peripheral blood, sampled before pregnancy. The CDR3 sequence: CARLILQGNPYNEQFF. CDR3 coding DNA: TGTGCCAGGCTGATCCTCCAGGGGAATCCCTACAATGAGCAGTTCTTC.